One and the same sample provided the 29 T cell receptor beta chains below, sequenced in a study of T-cell reconstitution after alpha-beta-depleted transplantation in children. Unique molecular identifiers were incorporated during preparation of the TCRbeta library. MiXCR was run by TCRdb on the PCR reads, yielding one entry per CDR3 protein. The sample lists around 680,000 distinct CDR3 sequences; 16% were seen once. This specimen consisted of PBMCs from the stem cell graft donor, obtained from the stem cell graft. The receptor set was obtained from a human donor who donated a stem cell graft to a child with acute myeloid leukemia.

This clonotype was recorded a few times. A read error is likely, as this CDR3 ends without the conserved phenylalanine or tryptophan. The limits of the CDR3 on the DNA are not certain, so only TCRdb's listed CDR3 is given. V gene TRBV11-2 combines with J gene TRBJ1-2. The CDR3 is 11 residues long, counting both termini. Germline V CDR1 and CDR2: SGHAT, FQNNGV. The CDR3 here is CASSLVGPTVY.

This clonotype has a count of ten or more. J is TRBJ1-1 and V is TRBV29-1; D remains unclear. With 0 bases removed from V and 1 base from J, the gap between germline ends came to 9 bases. The CDR3 extends over 14 amino acids. Per the germline V gene, CDR1 is SQVTM and CDR2 is ANQGSEA. The CDR3 loop is CSVEDGRPNTEAFF. The CDR3 DNA reads TGCAGCGTTGAAGATGGACGGCCGAACACTGAAGCTTTCTTT.

This clonotype was seen only a few times. The chain has TRBV5-1 and TRBJ1-2; D is unresolved. Germline V gives CDR1 SGHRS, CDR2 YFSETQ. The CDR3 is 14 amino acids. Trimming shortened V by 3 bases and J by 2 bases, and 11 bases separated the two germline ends. CDR3 loop: CASSYDGNNYGYTF. The CDR3 nucleotides are TGCGCCAGCAGCTACGACGGAAACAACTATGGCTACACCTTC.

This clonotype was picked up a small number of times. The chain joins TRBV15 to TRBJ2-3; no reliable D call. The V gene's germline CDR1 is LNHNV and CDR2 YYDKDF (reference sequence). This CDR3 region has 15 residues. With 0 bases removed from V and 4 bases from J, the gap between germline ends came to 11 bases. Here the CDR3 DNA reads TGTGCCACCAGCAGAGATAGGCACTCGGCAGATACGCAGTATTTT. It yields the protein CATSRDRHSADTQYF.

This clonotype was counted many times. The chain combines TRBV12-3 or TRBV12-4 with TRBJ2-1, with 8 bases aligning to TRBD2. CDR3 length: 15 residues. The V gene end was trimmed by 8 bases and the J gene end by 4 bases; junction bases not matched to a gene: 10. The CDR3 bases are TGTGCCAGCGCCGGACGGGCGGGGGGATACAATGAGCAGTTCTTC. Translating gives CASAGRAGGYNEQFF.

This clonotype was picked up many times. The chain recombines TRBV5-6 with TRBJ1-1; D is unclear. The CDR3 is made up of 13 amino acids. Germline V CDR1 and CDR2: SGHDT, YYEEEE. Trimming shortened V by 6 bases and J by 0 bases, and 9 bases separated the two germline ends. DNA for the CDR3: TGTGCCAGCACGGGGTCGGTGAACACTGAAGCTTTCTTT. It encodes CASTGSVNTEAFF.

This clonotype was seen ten or more times. This chain uses TRBV12-3 or TRBV12-4 with TRBJ2-1, with D unresolved. CDR3 length: 14 amino acids. Between the trimmed V and J ends, which lost 6 bases and 2 bases, there was a span of 11 bases. Written as DNA, the CDR3 is TGTGCCAGCAGCGGCCGGGCGCCCTACAATGAGCAGTTCTTC. It translates to CASSGRAPYNEQFF.

This clonotype was seen many times. The rearrangement uses TRBV20-1 and TRBJ2-1; D is uncertain. CDR1 and CDR2 from the germline V gene are DFQATT and SNEGSKA (reference sequence). The ends were cut back, 4 bases at V and 4 bases at J, with 14 bases in the middle. The CDR3 loop spans 14 amino acids. The CDR3 nucleotides are TGCAGTGCTATTTCGGGCCCACCATACAATGAGCAGTTCTTC. The encoded protein is CSAISGPPYNEQFF.

This clonotype was seen repeatedly, ten times or more. The gene calls are TRBV7-2 and TRBJ2-5, with D unresolved. V gave up 4 bases and J gave up 2 bases, with 11 bases separating them. The CDR3 length is 14 residues. Germline CDR1 and CDR2: SGHTA and FQGNSA. This chain's CDR3 is CASSYGLTQETQYF. The CDR3 DNA is TGTGCCAGCAGCTACGGGCTGACTCAAGAGACCCAGTACTTC.

This clonotype was observed many times. The chain joins TRBV12-3 or TRBV12-4 to TRBJ1-5; D is unresolved. The CDR3 has 13 residues. With 0 bases removed from V and 4 bases from J, the gap between germline ends came to 4 bases. In nucleotides, the CDR3 is TGTGCCAGCAGTTTAGCACAGAATCAGCCCCAGCATTTT. Protein sequence: CASSLAQNQPQHF.

This clonotype was counted at least ten times. The J gene is TRBJ2-3, the V gene TRBV6-1, with D tentatively TRBD1 (5 bases). The germline V gene has CDR1 MNHNS and CDR2 SASEGT. Deletions cut 0 bases from V and 1 base from J, with 8 bases between. This CDR3 has 15 residues. CDR3 protein: CASSEALGGTDTQYF. CDR3 DNA sequence: TGTGCCAGCAGTGAAGCGCTAGGGGGCACAGATACGCAGTATTTT.

Only a few counts were recorded for this clonotype. The gene calls are TRBV20-1 and TRBJ1-4; 7 nucleotides line up with TRBD1. From germline, CDR1 is DFQATT and CDR2 SNEGSKA (reference sequence). The CDR3 covers 13 residues. J was trimmed by 8 bases and V by 3 bases; bases with no gene match: 6. In nucleotides, the CDR3 is TGCAGTGCTAGTGGGTCAGGGGGAGAAAAACTGTTTTTT. Translation gives CSASGSGGEKLFF.

This clonotype has a count of ten or more. The chain joins TRBV6-5 to TRBJ1-5; 10 bases agree with TRBD1. V shed 8 bases, J shed 5 bases, and the junction held 12 bases outside the gene matches. Looked up from germline, CDR1 is MNHEY and CDR2 is SVGAGI. CDR3 length: 16 residues. The CDR3 loop is CASHGGQGSKDQPQHF. CDR3 nucleotide sequence: TGTGCCAGCCACGGGGGACAGGGGAGTAAAGATCAGCCCCAGCATTTT.

Points on this clonotype: This clone may be a read error of a much larger clone one base away. CDR3 in DNA: TGCAGTGCTAGGTCCCTCCAGCGGGGGGTGAACAATGAGCAGTTCTTC. This encodes CSARSLQRGVNNEQFF. The J gene is TRBJ2-1, the V gene TRBV20-1, with 9 bases identical to TRBD2. The V gene end was trimmed by 3 bases and the J gene end by 5 bases; junction bases not matched to a gene: 11. Germline V gives CDR1 DFQATT, CDR2 SNEGSKA (reference sequence). The CDR3 loop spans 16 amino acids.

V usage is TRBV30 and J usage is TRBJ2-6, with D possibly called TRBD1 or TRBD2 (6 bases each). CDR1 is GTSNPN, CDR2 SVGIG, per germline (reference sequence). With 2 bases removed from V and 2 bases from J, the gap between germline ends came to 10 bases. The CDR3 extends over 15 amino acids. The chain's CDR3 is CAWSRGAAGANVLTF. Written as DNA, the CDR3 is TGTGCCTGGAGTAGGGGGGCTGCTGGGGCCAACGTCCTGACTTTC.

The gene calls are TRBV20-1 and TRBJ1-5, with 8 bases matching TRBD1. Trimming took 6 bases from V and 1 from J; bases not matched to a gene: 8. The CDR3 contains 15 residues. Per germline, CDR1 DFQATT and CDR2 SNEGSKA (reference sequence). CDR3 in DNA: TGCAGTGCCAAAATCAGGGGGCCGAGCAATCAGCCCCAGCATTTT. This codes for CSAKIRGPSNQPQHF.

This clonotype was seen at least ten times. J is TRBJ2-1 and V is TRBV20-1; D remains ambiguous. V dropped 6 bases and J dropped 0 bases, with 9 bases sitting between them. The germline gives CDR1 DFQATT, CDR2 SNEGSKA (reference sequence). This CDR3 comprises 13 residues. CDR3 protein: CSAPLSSYNEQFF. CDR3 DNA: TGCAGTGCCCCGTTGAGCTCCTACAATGAGCAGTTCTTC.

A note on this clonotype: With a much larger clone just one base away, this may be a read error. J is TRBJ2-1 and V is TRBV20-1; 8 bases map to TRBD2. Germline V gene sequence: CDR1 DFQATT, CDR2 SNEGSKA (reference sequence). The CDR3 totals 13 residues. The CDR3 nucleotides read TGCAGCCGTCGACGGGAGGGATACAATGAGCAGTTCTTC. This gives the protein CSRRREGYNEQFF.

This clonotype has at least ten counts. The chain is built from TRBV29-1 and TRBJ2-2; D possibly matches TRBD1 or TRBD2 (6 bases each). The V gene's germline CDR1 is SQVTM and CDR2 ANQGSEA. Trimming took 1 base from V and 2 from J, leaving 14 bases between them. CDR3 length equals 16 residues. In DNA, the CDR3 is TGCAGCGTTGAAGTTGGGGGGCGCGCAAACACCGGGGAGCTGTTTTTT. Translation: CSVEVGGRANTGELFF.

This rearrangement joins TRBV20-1 to TRBJ2-3; 11 bases match TRBD2. CDR1 is DFQATT, CDR2 SNEGSKA, per germline (reference sequence). The CDR3 length is 15 residues. V shed 6 bases, J shed 2 bases, and the junction held 7 bases outside the gene matches. The CDR3 sequence is CSAPTSGIFTDTQYF. The CDR3 coding sequence is TGCAGTGCCCCGACTAGCGGGATCTTCACAGATACGCAGTATTTT.

This clonotype was counted between two and nine times. The chain recombines TRBV6-2 or TRBV6-3 with TRBJ2-1; D is uncertain. Trimming took off 2 bases at V and 0 bases at J, with 8 bases between the two ends. Germline assignment: CDR1 MNHEY and CDR2 SVGEGT. This CDR3 is 15 amino acids long. The CDR3 spells CASSYDLHSYNEQFF. The CDR3 DNA follows: TGTGCCAGCAGTTACGACTTACACTCCTACAATGAGCAGTTCTTC.

This chain joins TRBV7-9 and TRBJ1-5; no firm D call. CDR1 is SEHNR, CDR2 FQNEAQ, per germline (reference sequence). V lost 3 bases, J lost 5 bases, and 11 bases lay in between. The CDR3 is 14 amino acids. CDR3 residues: CASSFTGSDQPQHF. As DNA, the CDR3 is TGTGCCAGCAGCTTCACGGGCTCGGATCAGCCCCAGCATTTT. Full variable domain (outside the CDR3, taken from reference TRBV7-9 and TRBJ1-5): DTGVSQNPRHKITKRGQNVTFRCDPISEHNRLYWYRQTLGQGPEFLTYFQNEAQLEKSRLLSDRFSAERPKGSFSTLEIQRTEQGDSAMYLCASSFTGSDQPQHFGDGTRLSIL.

At least ten counts were recorded for this clonotype. The V and J genes are TRBV6-5 and TRBJ2-1, with 8 nucleotides matching TRBD1. Germline CDR1 and CDR2: MNHEY and SVGAGI. After removal of 8 bases from V and 10 bases from J, the junction contained 16 bases not matched to a gene. The CDR3 totals 15 residues. CDR3: CASGFQGAPNREQFF. CDR3 sequence (DNA): TGTGCCAGCGGCTTCCAGGGGGCACCCAATCGGGAGCAGTTCTTC.

This clonotype was recorded many times. The CDR3 sequence: CASSLRRGLDEQFF. CDR3 DNA sequence: TGTGCCAGCAGCTTAAGGCGGGGGCTGGATGAGCAGTTCTTC. The chain joins TRBV7-2 to TRBJ2-1; tentatively, D is TRBD2 (7 bases). CDR3 length equals 14 residues. Germline lookup yields CDR1 SGHTA and CDR2 FQGNSA. The V end was cut by 2 bases, the J end by 8 bases, with 13 bases between.

This clonotype occurred many times. The rearrangement uses TRBV20-1 and TRBJ2-1; perhaps TRBD1 as D (6 bases). CDR1 and CDR2 (germline): DFQATT, SNEGSKA (reference sequence). V was clipped by 5 bases and J by 9 bases, with 11 bases between them. CDR3 length equals 11 residues. The chain's CDR3 is CSAGLGGEQFF. CDR3 nucleotides: TGCAGTGCTGGGCTAGGGGGTGAGCAGTTCTTC.

This clonotype was observed a few times. This chain uses TRBV13 with TRBJ2-1; no definite D call. This CDR3 contains 16 residues. Deletions cut 4 bases from V and 4 bases from J, with 17 bases between. Germline V gene lookup returns CDR1 PRHDT and CDR2 FYEKMQ (reference sequence). This CDR3 is CASSYVVTAYYNEQFF. The CDR3 region has the DNA TGTGCCAGCAGCTATGTAGTTACAGCTTATTACAATGAGCAGTTCTTC.

CDR3 nucleotides: TGCAGTGCAACCTATGGGGCGCGGGGGGCGTATGGAAATCAGCCCCAGCATTTT. Its translation: CSATYGARGAYGNQPQHF. The genes are TRBV20-1 and TRBJ1-5; weak D call: TRBD1 (6 bases). The CDR3 is 18 amino acids. Trimming left V 6 bases short and J 4 bases short, with 28 bases between. The germline V gene encodes CDR1 DFQATT and CDR2 SNEGSKA (reference sequence).

Notes on this clonotype: A much larger clone lies one base from this, so it may be a read error. The rearrangement uses TRBV5-1 and TRBJ1-3; D is undetermined. Germline values: CDR1 SGHRS, CDR2 YFSETQ. V lost 2 bases and J 3 bases, leaving 15 bases between the germline ends. There are 16 residues in the CDR3. DNA for the CDR3: TGCGCCAGCAGCTTTGCCCTGGGGAGCGGTGGAAACACCATATATTTT. It yields the protein CASSFALGSGGNTIYF.

V is TRBV21-1 and J is TRBJ2-7. TRBV21-1 is a pseudogene locus. There are 12 residues in the CDR3. CDR3 in DNA: TGTGCCAGCACCTTCTTCAAATACGAGCAGTACGTC. Its protein product is CASTFFKYEQYV.